This T cell receptor (beta chain) was identified during a study of neoadjuvant nivolumab and ipilimumab in lung cancer. General study findings and limits: From pretherapy to surgery, tumor richness and clonality rose with dual therapy. Blood richness before therapy tracked richness in tumors resected after neoadjuvant therapy.

Generated by immunoSEQ multiplex PCR, the TCRdb table keeps only in-frame clones and is missing some. This table has roughly 49,000 clones, approximately 90% appearing once. Concerning this clone itself: Its target is not known.

Unmatched junction bases numbered 5, after V lost 3 bases and J lost 1 base. Germline V lookup: CDR1 SGHVS, CDR2 FNYEAQ. The CDR3 covers 16 residues. The rearrangement uses TRBV7-6 and TRBJ2-3, with 9 positions matching TRBD2. The TCR originated in an adult with non-small cell lung cancer. Some clones in this sample may be carry-over from other donors' samples. Specimen: blood, collected before neoadjuvant nivolumab, alone or with ipilimumab. The CDR3 reads CASSFSEREGTDTQYF. CDR3 nucleotide sequence: TGTGCCAGCAGCTTCAGTGAGCGGGAGGGCACAGATACGCAGTATTTT.